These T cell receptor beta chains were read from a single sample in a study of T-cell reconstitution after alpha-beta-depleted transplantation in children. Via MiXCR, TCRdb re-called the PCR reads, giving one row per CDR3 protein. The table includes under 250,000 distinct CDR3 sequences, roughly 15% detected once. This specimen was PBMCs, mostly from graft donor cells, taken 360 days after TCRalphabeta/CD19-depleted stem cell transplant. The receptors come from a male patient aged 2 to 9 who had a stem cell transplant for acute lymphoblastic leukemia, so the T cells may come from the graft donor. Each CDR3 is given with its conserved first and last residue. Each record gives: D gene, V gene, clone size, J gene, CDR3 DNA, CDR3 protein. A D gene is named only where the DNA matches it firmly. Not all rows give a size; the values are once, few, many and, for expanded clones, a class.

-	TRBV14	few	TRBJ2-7	TGTGCCAGCAGCCGTTCGGGCAGATCCCCCTACGAGCAGTACTTC	CASSRSGRSPYEQYF
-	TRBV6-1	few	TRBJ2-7	TGTGCCAGCAGATCACAAACGGTGAGCTCCTACGAGCAGTACTTC	CASRSQTVSSYEQYF
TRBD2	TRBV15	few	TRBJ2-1	TGTGCCACCAGCAGAGGTGGACTAGCAGACAATGAGCAGTTCTTC	CATSRGGLADNEQFF
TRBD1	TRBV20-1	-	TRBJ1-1	TGCAGTGCAAGAGAAATCCCGGGACAGGGCATACCGCCGAACACTGAAGCTTTCTTT	CSAREIPGQGIPPNTEAFF
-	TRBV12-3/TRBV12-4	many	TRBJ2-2	TGTGCCAGCAGGGACCGTGGGACATTTCTAGGGGAGCTGTTTTTT	CASRDRGTFLGELFF
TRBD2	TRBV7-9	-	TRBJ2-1	TGTGCCAGCACCGTAGCGGGGGGGCATTCCTACAATGAGCAGTTCTTC	CASTVAGGHSYNEQFF
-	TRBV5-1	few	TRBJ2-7	TGCGCCAGCAGCTTGGTCGCCCCCGAAAACGAGCAGTACTTC	CASSLVAPENEQYF
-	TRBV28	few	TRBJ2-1	TGTGCCAGCAGTTTTAGGATGAGCTCCTACAATGAGCAGTTCTTC	CASSFRMSSYNEQFF
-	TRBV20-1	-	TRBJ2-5	TGCAGTGCTAGAAATGGGACCCAGTACTTC	CSARNGTQYF
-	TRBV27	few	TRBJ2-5	TGTGCCAGCAGTTCTCCGGGACTGCCAGGAGAGACCCAGTACTTC	CASSSPGLPGETQYF
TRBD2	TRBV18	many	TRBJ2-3	TGTGCCAGCTCACCGGTTAGCGGGGCCGGGCTCACAGATACGCAGTATTTT	CASSPVSGAGLTDTQYF
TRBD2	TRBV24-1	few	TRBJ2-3	TGTGCCACAAGGATGAGCGGGGGGGCTTCCAATACGCAGTATTTT	CATRMSGGASNTQYF
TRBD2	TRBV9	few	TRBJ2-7	TGTGCCAGCAGCGTCACTAGCGGGGGGGCCTACGAGCAGTACTTC	CASSVTSGGAYEQYF
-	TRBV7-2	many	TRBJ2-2	TGTGCCAGCAGCTTAGGTCCCCCTAACCTCACCGGGGAGCTGTTTTTT	CASSLGPPNLTGELFF
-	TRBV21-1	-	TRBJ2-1	TGTGCCAGCAGCAAGCTAGCGGGGGTCCCTATACCCCTTAGCTCCTACAATGAGCAGTTCTTC	CASSKLAGVPIPLSSYNEQFF
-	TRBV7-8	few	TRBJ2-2	TGTGCCAGCAGCTTAGCGCGGGGTGGGACAGACACCGGGGAGCTGTTTTTT	CASSLARGGTDTGELFF
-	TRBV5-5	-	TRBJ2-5	TGTGCCAGCAGCTTGGTGTCACGGAAAGAGACCCAGTACTTC	CASSLVSRKETQYF
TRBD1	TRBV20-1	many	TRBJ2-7	TGCAGTGCTAGAGGGCCACAGGGGTTCGACTACGAGCAGTACTTC	CSARGPQGFDYEQYF
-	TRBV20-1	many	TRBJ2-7	TGCAGTGCTAGAGGTCGAGACAGCCCCTACGAGCAGTACTTC	CSARGRDSPYEQYF
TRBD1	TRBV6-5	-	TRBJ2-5	TGTGCCAGCAGTTACTTCTTCAGGGGGCGAGGGGAGACCCAGTACTTC	CASSYFFRGRGETQYF
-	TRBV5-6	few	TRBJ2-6	TGTGCCAGCAGCTTGTTCGGCTCTGGGGCCAACGTCCTGACTTTC	CASSLFGSGANVLTF
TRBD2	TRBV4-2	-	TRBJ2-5	TGTGCCAGCAGCCAAGATCTTGGGCGACTAGCGGGGGGCGCCCAAAAGACCCAGTACTTC	CASSQDLGRLAGGAQKTQYF
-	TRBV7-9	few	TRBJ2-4	TGTGCCAGCAGCTTAGGCTCGACGAGGGACATTCAGTACTTC	CASSLGSTRDIQYF
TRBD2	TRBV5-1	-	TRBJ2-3	TGCGCCAGCAGCGTGACTAGCGGGGGGGCAGATACGCAGTATTTT	CASSVTSGGADTQYF
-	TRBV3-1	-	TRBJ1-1	TGTGCCAGCAGCCAAAGATTGGGCAGCTACACTGAAGCTTTCTTT	CASSQRLGSYTEAFF
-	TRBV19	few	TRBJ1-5	TGTGCCAGTAGTTTCTCAGGGGCGAGCAATCAGCCCCAGCATTTT	CASSFSGASNQPQHF
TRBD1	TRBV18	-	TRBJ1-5	TGTGCCAGCTCACCCGAAGCTACAGGGGGTTATAGCAATCAGCCCCAGCATTTT	CASSPEATGGYSNQPQHF
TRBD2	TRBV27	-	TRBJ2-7	TGTGCCAGCAGTCCGCCGGGGGGATTCGACTACGAGCAGTACTTC	CASSPPGGFDYEQYF
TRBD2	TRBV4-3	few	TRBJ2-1	TGCGCCAGCAGCCAAGATAACCTAGCGGGGAGATCCTACAATGAGCAGTTCTTC	CASSQDNLAGRSYNEQFF
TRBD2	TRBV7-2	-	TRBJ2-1	TGTGCCAGCAGACGCGGGGGGGTAACCAATGAGCAGTTCTTC	CASRRGGVTNEQFF
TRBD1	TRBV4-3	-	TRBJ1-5	TGCGCCAGCAGCCAGGGGACAGGGGGGAATCAGCCCCAGCATTTT	CASSQGTGGNQPQHF
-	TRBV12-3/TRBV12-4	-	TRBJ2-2	TGTGCCAGCAGTTTCGGGGTCCCGAACACCGGGGAGCTGTTTTTT	CASSFGVPNTGELFF
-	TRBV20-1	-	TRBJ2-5	TGCAGTGCAAACAGGGGAGGAGGAGAGACCCAGTACTTC	CSANRGGGETQYF
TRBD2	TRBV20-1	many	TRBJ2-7	TGCAGTGCACCCCGGGGGGGGAACAACTACGAGCAGTACTTC	CSAPRGGNNYEQYF
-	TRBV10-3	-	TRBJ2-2	TGTGCCATCAGTGAGTCTTCTAGCGATTACACCGGGGAGCTGTTTTTT	CAISESSSDYTGELFF
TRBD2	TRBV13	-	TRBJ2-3	TGTGCCAGCAGCTTAAGGGCGGGGGGCACAGATACGCAGTATTTT	CASSLRAGGTDTQYF
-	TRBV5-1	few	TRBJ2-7	TGCGCCAGCACCGACAGCGCCTACGAGCAGTACTTC	CASTDSAYEQYF
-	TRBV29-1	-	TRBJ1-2	TGCAGCGTTGTCGGCATCGGGAGTGGCTACACCTTC	CSVVGIGSGYTF
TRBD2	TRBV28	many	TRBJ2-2	TGTGCCAGCAGTCTCCGTAGCGGGCGGAGGAACACCGGGGAGCTGTTTTTT	CASSLRSGRRNTGELFF
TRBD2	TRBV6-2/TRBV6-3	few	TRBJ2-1	TGTGCCAGCAGTTATGAAATGCCGGGACTAGCGGGGGCTTTCTACAATGAGCAGTTCTTC	CASSYEMPGLAGAFYNEQFF
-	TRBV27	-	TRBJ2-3	TGTGCCAGCAGTTCCACAAATACGCAGTATTTT	CASSSTNTQYF
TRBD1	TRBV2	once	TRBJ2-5	TGTGCTAGTGGTGGACAGGGGGCTCCCCAAGAGACCCAGTACTTC	CASGGQGAPQETQYF
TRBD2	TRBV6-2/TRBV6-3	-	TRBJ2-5	TGTGCCAGCAGTATAGCGGGGAGGGTCCCGCAAGAGACCCAGTACTTC	CASSIAGRVPQETQYF
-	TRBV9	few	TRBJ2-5	TGTGCCAGCAGCCCCAGGAGGCGGGAGACCCAGTACTTC	CASSPRRRETQYF
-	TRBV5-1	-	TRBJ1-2	TGCGCCAGCAGCTCCCGAGGAGGGATGGGCTACACCTTC	CASSSRGGMGYTF
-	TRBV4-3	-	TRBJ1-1	TGCGCCAGCAGCCAAGGGAAGGGGTACACTGAAGCTTTCTTT	CASSQGKGYTEAFF
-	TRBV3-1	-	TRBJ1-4	TGTGCCAGCAGCGTGGGCGACTTGGGCATCAATGAAAAACTGTTTTTT	CASSVGDLGINEKLFF
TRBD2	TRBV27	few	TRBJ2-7	TGTGCCAGCAGTGGCAGACTAGCGGGGGCCGGACCCTACGAGCAGTACTTC	CASSGRLAGAGPYEQYF
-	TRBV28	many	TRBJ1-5	TGTGCCAGCAGCCTTCAGGGAAATCAGCCCCAGCATTTT	CASSLQGNQPQHF
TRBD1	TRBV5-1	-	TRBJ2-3	TGCGCCAGCAGCTCGGGGGGACAGGGACTCACAGATACGCAGTATTTT	CASSSGGQGLTDTQYF
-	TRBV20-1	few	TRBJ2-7	TGCAGTGCGGGGGCTTCCGTCTCCTACGAGCAGTACTTC	CSAGASVSYEQYF
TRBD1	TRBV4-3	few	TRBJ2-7	TGCGCCAGCAGCACCCGGACAGGGGGGTACGAGCAGTACTTC	CASSTRTGGYEQYF